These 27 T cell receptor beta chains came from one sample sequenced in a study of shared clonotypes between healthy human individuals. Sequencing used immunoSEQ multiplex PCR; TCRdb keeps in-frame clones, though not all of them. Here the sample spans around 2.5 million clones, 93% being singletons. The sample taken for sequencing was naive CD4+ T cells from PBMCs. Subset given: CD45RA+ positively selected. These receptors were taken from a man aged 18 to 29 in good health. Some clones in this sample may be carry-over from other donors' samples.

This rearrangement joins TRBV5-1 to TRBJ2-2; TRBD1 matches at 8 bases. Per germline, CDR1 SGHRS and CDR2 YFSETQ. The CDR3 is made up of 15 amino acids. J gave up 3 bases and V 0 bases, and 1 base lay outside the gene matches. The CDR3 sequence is CASSLETGDTGELFF. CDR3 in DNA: TGCGCCAGCAGCTTGGAGACAGGGGACACCGGGGAGCTGTTTTTT.

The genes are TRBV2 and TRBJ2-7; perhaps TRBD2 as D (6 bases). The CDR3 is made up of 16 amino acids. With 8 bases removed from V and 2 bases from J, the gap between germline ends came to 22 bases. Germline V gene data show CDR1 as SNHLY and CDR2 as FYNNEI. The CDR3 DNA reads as TGTGCCAGCTTCTTGAATTTCGGGGGTCGGCCCTACGAGCAGTACTTC. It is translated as CASFLNFGGRPYEQYF.

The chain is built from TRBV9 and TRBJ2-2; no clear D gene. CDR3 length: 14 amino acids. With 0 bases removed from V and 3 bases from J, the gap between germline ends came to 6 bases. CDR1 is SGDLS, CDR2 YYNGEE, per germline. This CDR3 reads CASSVGLDTGELFF. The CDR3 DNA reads TGTGCCAGCAGCGTAGGGCTAGACACCGGGGAGCTGTTTTTT.

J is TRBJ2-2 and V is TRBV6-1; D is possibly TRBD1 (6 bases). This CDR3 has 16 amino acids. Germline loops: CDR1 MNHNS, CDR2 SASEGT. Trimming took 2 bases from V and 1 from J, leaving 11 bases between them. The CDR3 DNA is TGTGCCAGCAGTGAACGGGACAACCGGAACACCGGGGAGCTGTTTTTT. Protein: CASSERDNRNTGELFF.

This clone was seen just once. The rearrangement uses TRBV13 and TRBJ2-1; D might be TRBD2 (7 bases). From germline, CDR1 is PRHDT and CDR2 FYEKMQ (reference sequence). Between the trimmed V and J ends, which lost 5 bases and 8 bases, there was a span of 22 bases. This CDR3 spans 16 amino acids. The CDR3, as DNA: TGTGCCAGCAGCCCACCCCCGCGGGGGCTAGCGGATGAGCAGTTCTTC. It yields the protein CASSPPPRGLADEQFF.

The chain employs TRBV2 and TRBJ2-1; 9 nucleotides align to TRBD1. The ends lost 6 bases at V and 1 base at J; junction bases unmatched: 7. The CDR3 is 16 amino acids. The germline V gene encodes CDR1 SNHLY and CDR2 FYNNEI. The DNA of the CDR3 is TGTGCCAGCAGGGACCCCGGGACAGGGTCCTACAATGAGCAGTTCTTC. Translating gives CASRDPGTGSYNEQFF.

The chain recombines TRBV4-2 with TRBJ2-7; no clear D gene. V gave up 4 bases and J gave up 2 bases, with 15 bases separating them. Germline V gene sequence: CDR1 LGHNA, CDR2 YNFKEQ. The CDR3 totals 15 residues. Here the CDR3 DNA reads TGTGCCAGCAGCCGACCCCTCTCAGAAACCTACGAGCAGTACTTC. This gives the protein CASSRPLSETYEQYF.

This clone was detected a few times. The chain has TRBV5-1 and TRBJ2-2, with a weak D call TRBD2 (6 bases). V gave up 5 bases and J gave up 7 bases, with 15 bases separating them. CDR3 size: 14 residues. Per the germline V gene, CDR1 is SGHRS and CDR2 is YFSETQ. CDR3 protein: CASRLSEAGGELFF. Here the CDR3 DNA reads TGCGCCAGCAGGTTGAGTGAAGCGGGCGGGGAGCTGTTTTTT.

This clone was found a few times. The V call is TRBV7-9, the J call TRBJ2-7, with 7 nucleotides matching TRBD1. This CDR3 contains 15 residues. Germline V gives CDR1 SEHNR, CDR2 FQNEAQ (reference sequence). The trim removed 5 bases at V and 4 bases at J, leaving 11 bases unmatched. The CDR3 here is CASSPPGQTYYEQYF. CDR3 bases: TGTGCCAGCAGCCCTCCGGGACAGACATATTACGAGCAGTACTTC.

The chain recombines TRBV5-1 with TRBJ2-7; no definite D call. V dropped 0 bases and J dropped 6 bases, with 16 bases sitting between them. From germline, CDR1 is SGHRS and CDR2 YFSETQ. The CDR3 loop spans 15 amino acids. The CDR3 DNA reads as TGCGCCAGCAGCTTGGCTTCCTTCCTCGGTGCCGAGCAGTACTTC. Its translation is CASSLASFLGAEQYF. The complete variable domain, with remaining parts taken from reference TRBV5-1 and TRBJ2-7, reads KAGVTQTPRYLIKTRGQQVTLSCSPISGHRSVSWYQQTPGQGLQFLFEYFSETQRNKGNFPGRFSGRQFSNSRSEMNVSTLELGDSALYLCASSLASFLGAEQYFGPGTRLTVT.

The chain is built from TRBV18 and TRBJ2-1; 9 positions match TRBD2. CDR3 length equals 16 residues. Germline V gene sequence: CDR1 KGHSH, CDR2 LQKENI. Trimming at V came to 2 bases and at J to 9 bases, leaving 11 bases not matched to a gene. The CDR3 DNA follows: TGTGCCAGCTCACCAATCTTAGCGGGAGTTTATAGTGAGCAGTTCTTC. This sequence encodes CASSPILAGVYSEQFF.

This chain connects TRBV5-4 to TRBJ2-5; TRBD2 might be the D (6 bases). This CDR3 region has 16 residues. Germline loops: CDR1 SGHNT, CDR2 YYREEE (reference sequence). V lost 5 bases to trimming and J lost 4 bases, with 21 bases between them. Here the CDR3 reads CASSFSTGLATETQYF. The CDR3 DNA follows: TGTGCCAGCAGTTTTTCTACGGGCCTAGCGACAGAGACCCAGTACTTC. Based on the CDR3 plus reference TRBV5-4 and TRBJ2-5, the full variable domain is ETGVTQSPTHLIKTRGQQVTLRCSSQSGHNTVSWYQQALGQGPQFIFQYYREEENGRGNFPPRFSGLQFPNYSSELNVNALELDDSALYLCASSFSTGLATETQYFGPGTRLLVL.

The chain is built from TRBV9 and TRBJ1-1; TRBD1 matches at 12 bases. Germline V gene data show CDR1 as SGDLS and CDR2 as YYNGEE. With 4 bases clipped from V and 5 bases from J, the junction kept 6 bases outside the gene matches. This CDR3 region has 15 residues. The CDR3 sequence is CASSRGDRGLTEAFF. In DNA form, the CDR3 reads TGTGCCAGCAGCCGGGGGGACAGGGGGCTGACTGAAGCTTTCTTT.

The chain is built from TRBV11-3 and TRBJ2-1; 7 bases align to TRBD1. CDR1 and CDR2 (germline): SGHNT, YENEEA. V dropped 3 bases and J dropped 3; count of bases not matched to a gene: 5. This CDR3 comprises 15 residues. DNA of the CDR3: TGTGCCAGCAGCTTCCGGGACAGCAACTACAATGAGCAGTTCTTC. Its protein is CASSFRDSNYNEQFF. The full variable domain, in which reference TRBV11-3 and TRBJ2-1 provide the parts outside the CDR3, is EAGVVQSPRYKIIEKKQPVAFWCNPISGHNTLYWYLQNLGQGPELLIRYENEEAVDDSQLPKDRFSAERLKGVDSTLKIQPAELGDSAVYLCASSFRDSNYNEQFFGPGTRLTVL.

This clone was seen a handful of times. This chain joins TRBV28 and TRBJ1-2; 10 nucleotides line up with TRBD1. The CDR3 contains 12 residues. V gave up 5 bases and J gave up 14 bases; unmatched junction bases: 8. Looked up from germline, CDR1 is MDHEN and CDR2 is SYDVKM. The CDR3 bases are TGTGCCAGCAGTGACATTCCGGGACAGGGGACCTTC. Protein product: CASSDIPGQGTF.

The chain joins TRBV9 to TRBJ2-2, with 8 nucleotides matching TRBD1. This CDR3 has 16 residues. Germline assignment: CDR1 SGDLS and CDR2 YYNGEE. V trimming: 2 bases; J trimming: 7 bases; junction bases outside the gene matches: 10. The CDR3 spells CASSVAPPGGGGELFF. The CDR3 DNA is TGTGCCAGCAGCGTTGCCCCACCAGGGGGCGGCGGGGAGCTGTTTTTT.

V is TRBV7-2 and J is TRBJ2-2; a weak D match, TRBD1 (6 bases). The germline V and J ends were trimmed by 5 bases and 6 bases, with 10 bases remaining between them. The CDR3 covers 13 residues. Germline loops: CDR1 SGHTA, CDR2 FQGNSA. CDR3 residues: CASSINRAGELFF. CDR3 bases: TGTGCCAGCAGCATCAACAGGGCCGGGGAGCTGTTTTTT.

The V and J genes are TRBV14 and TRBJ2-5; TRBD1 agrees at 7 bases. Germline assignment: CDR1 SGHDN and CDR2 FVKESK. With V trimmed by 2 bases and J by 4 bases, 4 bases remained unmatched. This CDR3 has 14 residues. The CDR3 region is CASSQSNRGETQYF. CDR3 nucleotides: TGTGCCAGCAGCCAATCGAACAGGGGAGAGACCCAGTACTTC.

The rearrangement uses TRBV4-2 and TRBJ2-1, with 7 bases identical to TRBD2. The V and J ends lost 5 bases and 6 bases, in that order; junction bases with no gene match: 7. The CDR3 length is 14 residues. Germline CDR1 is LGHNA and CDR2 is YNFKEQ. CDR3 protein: CASSGGGSFNEQFF. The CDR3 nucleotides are TGTGCCAGCAGCGGGGGGGGTAGCTTCAATGAGCAGTTCTTC.

As DNA, the CDR3 is TGTGCCTGGAGCCCAGCGGATTATACGCAGTATTTT. It is translated as CAWSPADYTQYF. The chain couples TRBV30 to TRBJ2-3; TRBD2 is a possible D gene (5 bases). The CDR3 contains 12 residues. V was trimmed by 3 bases and J by 7 bases, leaving 11 bases between them. CDR1 and CDR2 (germline): GTSNPN, SVGIG (reference sequence).

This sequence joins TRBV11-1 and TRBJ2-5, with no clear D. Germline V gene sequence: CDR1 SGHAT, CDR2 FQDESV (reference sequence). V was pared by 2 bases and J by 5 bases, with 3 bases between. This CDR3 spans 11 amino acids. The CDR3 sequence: CASSLSETQYF. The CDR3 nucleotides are TGTGCCAGCAGCTTATCCGAGACCCAGTACTTC.

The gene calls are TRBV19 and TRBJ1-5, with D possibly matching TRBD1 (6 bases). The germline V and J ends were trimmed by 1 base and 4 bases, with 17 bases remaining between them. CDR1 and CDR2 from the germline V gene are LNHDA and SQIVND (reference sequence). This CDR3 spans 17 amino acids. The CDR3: CASSIGPPGAQNQPQHF. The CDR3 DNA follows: TGTGCCAGTAGTATAGGGCCTCCAGGGGCCCAAAATCAGCCCCAGCATTTT.

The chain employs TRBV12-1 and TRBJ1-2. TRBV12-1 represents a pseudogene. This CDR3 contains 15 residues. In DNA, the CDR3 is TGTGCCAGCAGCTTGCAGGGGGGGAGTGGAGATGGCTACACCTTC. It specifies CASSLQGGSGDGYTF.

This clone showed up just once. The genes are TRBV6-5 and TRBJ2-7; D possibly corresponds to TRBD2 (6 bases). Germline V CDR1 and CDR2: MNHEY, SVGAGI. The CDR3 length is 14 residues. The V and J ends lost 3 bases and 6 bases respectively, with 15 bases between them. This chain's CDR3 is CASSYGGPKTEQYF. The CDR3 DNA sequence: TGTGCCAGCAGTTATGGAGGGCCGAAAACCGAGCAGTACTTC.

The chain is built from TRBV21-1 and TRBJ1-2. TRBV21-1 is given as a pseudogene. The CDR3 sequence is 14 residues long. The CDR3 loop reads CASSSQHGIRCYTF. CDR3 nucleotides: TGTGCCAGCAGCTCTCAACACGGAATTCGGTGCTACACCTTC.

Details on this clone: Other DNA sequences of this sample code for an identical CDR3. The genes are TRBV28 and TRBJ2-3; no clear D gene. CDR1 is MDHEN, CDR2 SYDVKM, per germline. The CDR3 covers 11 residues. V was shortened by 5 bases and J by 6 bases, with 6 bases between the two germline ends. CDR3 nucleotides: TGTGCCAGCAGTCCCGAGGATACGCAGTATTTT. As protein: CASSPEDTQYF.

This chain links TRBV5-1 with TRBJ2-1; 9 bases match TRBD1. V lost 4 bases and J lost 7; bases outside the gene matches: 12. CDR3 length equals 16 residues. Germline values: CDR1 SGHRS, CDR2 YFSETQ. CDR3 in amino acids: CASSPTGQGRGNEQFF. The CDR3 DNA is TGCGCCAGCAGCCCCACCGGACAGGGGAGAGGTAATGAGCAGTTCTTC.